One sample yielded the 17 T cell receptor beta chains listed below, sequenced in a study of T cells after yellow fever vaccination. Each CDR3 protein is one row after TCRdb ran MiXCR on the 5' RACE reads. The profile shows under 550,000 distinct CDR3 sequences, roughly a fifth of them singletons. The sample was PBMCs, taken less than 25 days after the first yellow fever vaccination. Receptors were obtained from a man between 18 and 29 years old who received the YFV17D yellow fever vaccine.

V and J are TRBV27 and TRBJ2-5; D is uncertain. The CDR3 extends over 14 amino acids. CDR1 and CDR2 from the germline V gene are MNHEY and SMNVEV (reference sequence). V was trimmed by 3 bases and J by 5 bases, leaving 13 bases between them. In nucleotides, the CDR3 is TGTGCCAGCAGTTTGAGGCGATTTGGGGAGACCCAGTACTTC. It translates to CASSLRRFGETQYF.

J is TRBJ2-6 and V is TRBV5-1; 7 bases fit TRBD1. CDR1 is SGHRS and CDR2 is YFSETQ in the germline V gene. V shed 4 bases and J 0 bases; nucleotides not matched to a gene: 7. The length of the CDR3 is 17 residues. CDR3 residues: CASSVGTVSSGANVLTF. In DNA, the CDR3 is TGCGCCAGCAGCGTGGGGACAGTTAGCTCTGGGGCCAACGTCCTGACTTTC.

This sequence joins TRBV5-1 and TRBJ2-3; the D is unclear. Per the germline V gene, CDR1 is SGHRS and CDR2 is YFSETQ. The CDR3 loop spans 12 amino acids. V was trimmed by 4 bases and J by 6 bases, leaving 9 bases between them. The CDR3 sequence is CASSATMDTQYF. The CDR3 bases are TGCGCCAGCAGCGCAACTATGGATACGCAGTATTTT. Based on the CDR3 plus reference TRBV5-1 and TRBJ2-3, the full variable domain is KAGVTQTPRYLIKTRGQQVTLSCSPISGHRSVSWYQQTPGQGLQFLFEYFSETQRNKGNFPGRFSGRQFSNSRSEMNVSTLELGDSALYLCASSATMDTQYFGPGTRLTVL.

This clonotype has only a few counts. At one of its ends the junction is not consistent with the germline gene, which may arise from a read error. V usage is TRBV7-2 and J usage is TRBJ2-3; TRBD2 matches 7 bases. Germline V gene data show CDR1 as SGHTA and CDR2 as FQGNSA. CDR3 size: 16 residues. CDR3 region: CASSSLGGGSTDTQYF. The CDR3 DNA follows: TGTGCCAGCAGCTCGCTGGGCGGGGGAAGCACAGATACTCAGTATTTT.

This clonotype was picked up a small number of times. The chain has TRBV7-2 and TRBJ1-2; no clear D gene. Germline lookup yields CDR1 SGHTA and CDR2 FQGNSA. The CDR3 loop spans 14 amino acids. Between the trimmed V and J ends, which lost 2 bases and 4 bases, there was a span of 11 bases. CDR3 sequence: CASSLLSDGYGYTF. The DNA of the CDR3 is TGTGCCAGCAGCTTACTCTCAGACGGCTATGGCTACACCTTC.

This clonotype has just a few counts. The V gene is TRBV29-1, the J gene TRBJ2-5, with TRBD2 as a possible D gene (5 bases). Trimming took 1 base from V and 0 from J, leaving 6 bases between them. Germline lookup yields CDR1 SQVTM and CDR2 ANQGSEA. CDR3 length equals 13 residues. CDR3 protein: CSVEAGYQETQYF. Written as DNA, the CDR3 is TGCAGCGTTGAAGCGGGGTACCAAGAGACCCAGTACTTC.

This clonotype was seen ten or more times. The rearrangement uses TRBV4-1 and TRBJ2-1; 8 bases match TRBD2. Germline assignment: CDR1 MGHRA and CDR2 YSYEKL. The CDR3 has 15 amino acids. With 3 bases clipped from V and 1 base from J, the junction kept 2 bases outside the gene matches. The DNA of the CDR3 is TGCGCCAGCAGCCAGGGCGGGGGGTCCTACAATGAGCAGTTCTTC. Translation: CASSQGGGSYNEQFF.

This clonotype was detected once. The rearrangement uses TRBV4-1 and TRBJ2-7, with D perhaps TRBD1 or TRBD2 (5 bases each). In germline, CDR1 is MGHRA, CDR2 YSYEKL. With 1 base removed from V and 2 bases from J, the gap between germline ends came to 9 bases. This CDR3 contains 14 residues. CDR3 sequence (DNA): TGCGCCAGCAGCCAAGGGGACCGCGCCTACGAGCAGTACTTC. Protein sequence: CASSQGDRAYEQYF.

The chain recombines TRBV6-1 with TRBJ1-6; D is possibly TRBD1 (6 bases). Germline CDR1 is MNHNS and CDR2 is SASEGT. Deletions cut 7 bases from V and 5 bases from J, with 15 bases between. The CDR3 has 15 amino acids. The CDR3 reads CASKPLQGNNSPLHF. The CDR3 region has the DNA TGTGCCAGCAAACCCTTACAGGGAAATAATTCACCCCTCCACTTT.

Many counts were recorded for this clonotype. This sequence joins TRBV5-6 and TRBJ2-1; possibly TRBD2 for D (6 bases). The V and J ends lost 5 bases and 9 bases respectively, with 18 bases between them. Germline V gene sequence: CDR1 SGHDT, CDR2 YYEEEE. This CDR3 comprises 14 residues. The CDR3 protein is CASSLKGAGGEQFF. The CDR3 coding sequence is TGTGCCAGCAGTTTAAAAGGGGCCGGGGGTGAGCAGTTCTTC.

This clonotype occurred a few times. This rearrangement joins TRBV24-1 to TRBJ2-1, with unresolved D. The CDR3 is 13 residues long. Germline CDR1 reads KGHDR; CDR2 reads SFDVKD. The V end was cut by 0 bases, the J end by 8 bases, with 7 bases between. This CDR3 is CATSDLSGDEQFF. The CDR3 DNA follows: TGTGCCACCAGTGATTTGTCTGGGGATGAGCAGTTCTTC.

The sample holds a few counts of this clonotype. The CDR3 spells CASSVFGVETEAFF. Here the CDR3 DNA reads TGTGCCAGCAGCGTATTTGGAGTAGAGACTGAAGCTTTCTTT. The J gene is TRBJ1-1, the V gene TRBV9; D is uncertain. The CDR3 length is 14 residues. V lost 1 base and J 5 bases, leaving 12 bases between the germline ends. The germline CDR1 and CDR2 sequences are SGDLS and YYNGEE.

The chain couples TRBV28 to TRBJ2-5, with 9 bases aligning to TRBD1. J lost 5 bases, V lost 3 bases, and 10 bases had no gene match. CDR1 is MDHEN, CDR2 SYDVKM, per germline. The CDR3 covers 16 residues. CDR3 protein: CASSFRGTGRAETQYF. The CDR3 DNA is TGTGCCAGCAGTTTTCGGGGGACAGGGCGAGCGGAGACCCAGTACTTC. Complete variable domain (other parts from reference TRBV28 and TRBJ2-5): DVKVTQSSRYLVKRTGEKVFLECVQDMDHENMFWYRQDPGLGLRLIYFSYDVKMKEKGDIPEGYSVSREKKERFSLILESASTNQTSMYLCASSFRGTGRAETQYFGPGTRLLVL.

The chain links TRBV9 to TRBJ1-2; D possibly corresponds to TRBD1 (5 bases). Germline assignment: CDR1 SGDLS and CDR2 YYNGEE. The V end was cut by 3 bases, the J end by 8 bases, with 17 bases between. The CDR3 is 14 amino acids. DNA for the CDR3: TGTGCCAGCAGCGCCCTATCGGGGGTAAGCGGCTACACCTTC. It specifies CASSALSGVSGYTF.

The gene calls are TRBV20-1 and TRBJ1-1; TRBD1 might be the D (5 bases). From germline, CDR1 is DFQATT and CDR2 SNEGSKA (reference sequence). The CDR3 has 18 residues. The V gene lost 0 bases and the J gene lost 4 bases, with 24 bases spanning the gap. In nucleotides, the CDR3 is TGCAGTGCTAGAGATGCGGAGATTACAGGACTTGCGGGCACTGAAGCTTTCTTT. The encoded protein is CSARDAEITGLAGTEAFF.

This sequence joins TRBV7-6 and TRBJ2-5, with D possibly matching TRBD1 (6 bases). CDR3 length equals 16 residues. Between the trimmed V and J ends, which lost 6 bases and 6 bases, there was a span of 23 bases. Per the germline V gene, CDR1 is SGHVS and CDR2 is FNYEAQ. Here the CDR3 reads CASSHGQFDVPKTQYF. Here the CDR3 DNA reads TGTGCCAGCAGTCACGGACAGTTCGATGTCCCCAAGACCCAGTACTTC.

This clonotype was recorded a few times. The chain combines TRBV28 with TRBJ2-3; perhaps TRBD2 as D (6 bases). The CDR3 is 17 residues long. Germline lookup yields CDR1 MDHEN and CDR2 SYDVKM. V lost 4 bases and J lost 0, with 17 bases in between. CDR3 sequence: CASSSPSTGGSTDTQYF. CDR3 sequence (DNA): TGTGCCAGCAGTTCACCCAGCACCGGGGGAAGCACAGATACGCAGTATTTT. The full variable domain, in which reference TRBV28 and TRBJ2-3 provide the parts outside the CDR3, is DVKVTQSSRYLVKRTGEKVFLECVQDMDHENMFWYRQDPGLGLRLIYFSYDVKMKEKGDIPEGYSVSREKKERFSLILESASTNQTSMYLCASSSPSTGGSTDTQYFGPGTRLTVL.